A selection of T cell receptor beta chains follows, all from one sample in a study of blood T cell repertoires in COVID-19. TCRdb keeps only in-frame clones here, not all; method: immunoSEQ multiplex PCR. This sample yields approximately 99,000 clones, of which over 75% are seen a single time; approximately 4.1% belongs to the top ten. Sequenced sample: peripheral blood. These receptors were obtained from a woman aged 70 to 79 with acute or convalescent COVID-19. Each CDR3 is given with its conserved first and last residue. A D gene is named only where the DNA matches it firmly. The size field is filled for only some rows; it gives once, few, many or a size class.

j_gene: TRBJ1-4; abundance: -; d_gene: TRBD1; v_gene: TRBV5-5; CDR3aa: CASSTGTGGYEKLFF; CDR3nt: TGTGCCAGCAGCACAGGGACAGGGGGCTATGAAAAACTGTTTTTT
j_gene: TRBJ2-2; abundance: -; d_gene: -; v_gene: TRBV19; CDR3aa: CASSIESSGGSTGELFF; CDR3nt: TGTGCCAGTAGTATAGAATCGTCCGGGGGTAGCACCGGGGAGCTGTTTTTT
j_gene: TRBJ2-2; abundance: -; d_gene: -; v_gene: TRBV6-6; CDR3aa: CATPLGGTGELFF; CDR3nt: TGTGCCACCCCCCTTGGCGGCACCGGGGAGCTGTTTTTT
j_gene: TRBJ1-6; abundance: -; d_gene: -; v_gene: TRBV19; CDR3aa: CASSAYQRGNNSPLHF; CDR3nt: TGTGCCAGTAGTGCCTACCAAAGGGGGAACAATTCACCCCTCCACTTT
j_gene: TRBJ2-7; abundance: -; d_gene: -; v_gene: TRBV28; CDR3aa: CASSEQGFIEQYF; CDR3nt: TGTGCCAGCAGTGAACAGGGTTTTATTGAGCAGTACTTC
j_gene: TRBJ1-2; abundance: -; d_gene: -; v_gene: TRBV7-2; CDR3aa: CASSLSGGPPGVLTF; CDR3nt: TGTGCCAGCAGCCTTAGCGGGGGTCCCCCGGGGGTCCTCACCTTC
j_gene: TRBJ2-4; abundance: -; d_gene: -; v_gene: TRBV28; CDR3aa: CASSFRRSLAKNIQYF; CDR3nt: TGTGCCAGCAGTTTCCGGAGGAGCCTAGCCAAAAACATTCAGTACTTC
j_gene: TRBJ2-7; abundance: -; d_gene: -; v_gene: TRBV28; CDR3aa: CASSSAREYEQYF; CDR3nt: TGTGCCAGCAGTTCCGCACGGGAGTACGAGCAGTACTTC
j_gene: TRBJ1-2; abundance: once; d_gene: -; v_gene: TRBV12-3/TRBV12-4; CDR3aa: CASSLQENYGYTF; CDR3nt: TGTGCCAGCAGTCTACAGGAAAACTATGGCTACACCTTC
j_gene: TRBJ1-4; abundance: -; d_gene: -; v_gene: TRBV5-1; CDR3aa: CASSSGGATNEKLFF; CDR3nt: TGCGCCAGCAGCTCGGGGGGCGCAACTAATGAAAAACTGTTTTTT
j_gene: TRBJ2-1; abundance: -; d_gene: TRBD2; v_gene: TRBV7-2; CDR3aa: CASSTLHGPGSGVPPFF; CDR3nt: TGTGCCAGCAGCACTCTACACGGCCCTGGCAGCGGGGTTCCCCCGTTCTTC
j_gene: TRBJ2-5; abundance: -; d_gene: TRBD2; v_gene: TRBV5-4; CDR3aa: CASSPGPSGDWTQYF; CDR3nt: TGTGCCAGCAGCCCAGGGCCTAGCGGGGACTGGACCCAGTACTTC
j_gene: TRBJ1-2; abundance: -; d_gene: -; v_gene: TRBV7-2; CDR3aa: CASSLALSGIYGYTF; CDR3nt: TGTGCCAGCAGCTTAGCGCTATCCGGGATCTATGGCTACACCTTC
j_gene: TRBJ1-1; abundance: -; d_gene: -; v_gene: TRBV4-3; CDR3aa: CASSQDPGRMNTEAFF; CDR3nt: TGCGCCAGCAGCCAAGATCCAGGCAGAATGAACACTGAAGCTTTCTTT
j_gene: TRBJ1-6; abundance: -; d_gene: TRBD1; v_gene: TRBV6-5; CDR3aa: CASSYGSGQGYSPLHF; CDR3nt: TGTGCCAGCAGTTACGGTTCGGGACAGGGTTATTCACCCCTCCACTTT
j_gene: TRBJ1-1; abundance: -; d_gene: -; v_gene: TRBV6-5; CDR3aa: CASSFRGRAEAFF; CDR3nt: TGTGCCAGCAGTTTCAGGGGTCGGGCTGAAGCTTTCTTT